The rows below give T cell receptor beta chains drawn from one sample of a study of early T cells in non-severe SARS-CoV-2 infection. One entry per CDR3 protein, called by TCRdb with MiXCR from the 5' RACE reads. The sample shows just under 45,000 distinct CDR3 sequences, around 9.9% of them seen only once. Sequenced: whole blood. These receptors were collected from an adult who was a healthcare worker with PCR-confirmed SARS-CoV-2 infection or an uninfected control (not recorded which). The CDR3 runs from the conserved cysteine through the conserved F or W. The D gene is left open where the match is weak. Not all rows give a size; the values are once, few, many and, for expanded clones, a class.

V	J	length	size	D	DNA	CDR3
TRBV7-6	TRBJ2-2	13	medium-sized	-	TGTGCCAGCAGCCCCGATCTAGCCGGGGAGCTGTTTTTT	CASSPDLAGELFF
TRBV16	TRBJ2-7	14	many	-	TGTGCCAGCAGCCATTTTCGCAGGTCCTACGAGCAGTACTTC	CASSHFRRSYEQYF
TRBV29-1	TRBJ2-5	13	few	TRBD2	TGCAGCGCCCGGGGGGGGGCAGGAGAGACCCAGTACTTC	CSARGGAGETQYF
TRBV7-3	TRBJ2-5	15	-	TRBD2	TGTGCCAGCAGCTTAATCCCAGCGGGAATCGAGACCCAGTACTTC	CASSLIPAGIETQYF
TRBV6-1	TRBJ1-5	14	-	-	TGTGCCAGCAGTGAAACCTACAGGAATCAGCCCCAGCATTTT	CASSETYRNQPQHF
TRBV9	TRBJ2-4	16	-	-	TGTGCCAGCAGCGTAGCCCCCCAGGGCTTCGAAAACATTCAGTACTTC	CASSVAPQGFENIQYF
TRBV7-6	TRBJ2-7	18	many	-	TGTGCCAGCAGCCCACCGGGACTTTCTTCCCAGCTCTACTACGAGCAGTACTTC	CASSPPGLSSQLYYEQYF
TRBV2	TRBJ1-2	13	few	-	TGTGCCAGCAACCTGGACGGAACCTATGGCTACACCTTC	CASNLDGTYGYTF
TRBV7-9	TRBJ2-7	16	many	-	TGTGCCAGCAGCTTAGTCTCCTTCAGGGATCCCTACGAGCAGTACTTC	CASSLVSFRDPYEQYF
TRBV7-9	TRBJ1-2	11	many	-	TGTGCCAGCAGCTTAGTGGAAGGCTACACCTTC	CASSLVEGYTF
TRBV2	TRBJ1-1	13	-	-	TGTGCCAGCAGTCGGGGGGAGGGCACTGAAGCTTTCTTT	CASSRGEGTEAFF
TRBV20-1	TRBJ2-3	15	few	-	TGCAGTGCTAAGTTGGGGGGCCAGAGCACAGATACGCAGTATTTT	CSAKLGGQSTDTQYF
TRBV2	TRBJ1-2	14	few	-	TGTGCCAGCAATCATATCAGGGGTGACTATGGCTACACCTTC	CASNHIRGDYGYTF
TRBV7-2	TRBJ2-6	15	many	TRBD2	TGTGCCAGCAGCCCGGGGGGAGCTGGGGCCAACGTCCTGACTTTC	CASSPGGAGANVLTF
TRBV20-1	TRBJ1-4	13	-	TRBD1	TGCAGTGCACCGGACAGGGCTGGGGAAAAACTGTTTTTT	CSAPDRAGEKLFF
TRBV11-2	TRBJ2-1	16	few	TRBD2	TGTGCCAGCAGCGCCTGGCCGCGGGGGAAAGTCAATGAGCAGTTCTTC	CASSAWPRGKVNEQFF
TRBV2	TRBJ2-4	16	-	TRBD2	TGTGCCAGCAGTCCAGAAGCGGGGGGGCTTAGAAACATTCAGTACTTC	CASSPEAGGLRNIQYF
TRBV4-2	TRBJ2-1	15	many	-	TGTGCCAGCAGCCAAGATCCCTGGGACGACAATGAGCAGTTCTTC	CASSQDPWDDNEQFF
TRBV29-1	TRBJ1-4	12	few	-	TGCAGCGTTGACGGAGCTAATGAAAAACTGTTTTTT	CSVDGANEKLFF
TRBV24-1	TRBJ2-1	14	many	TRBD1	TGTGCCACCAGCGGGACAGCTAACTACAATGAGCAGTTCTTC	CATSGTANYNEQFF
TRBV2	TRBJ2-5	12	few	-	TGTGCCAGCATAGGGGATTCCGAGACCCAGTACTTC	CASIGDSETQYF
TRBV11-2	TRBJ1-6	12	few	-	TGTGCCAGCAGGGCCCCGGGTTCACCCCTCCACTTT	CASRAPGSPLHF
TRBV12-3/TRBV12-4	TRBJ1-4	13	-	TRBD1	TGTGCCACACGAAGGGGGCTGAATGAAAAACTGTTTTTT	CATRRGLNEKLFF
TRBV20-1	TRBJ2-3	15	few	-	TGCAGTGCCCAGGGAACTATTAGTAGCACAGATACGCAGTATTTT	CSAQGTISSTDTQYF
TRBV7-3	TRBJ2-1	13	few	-	TGTGCCAGCAGGGCGCGGGGTTACAATGAGCAGTTCTTC	CASRARGYNEQFF
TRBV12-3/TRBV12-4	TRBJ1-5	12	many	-	TGTGCCAGCACCGCTGGAAATCAGCCCCAGCATTTT	CASTAGNQPQHF
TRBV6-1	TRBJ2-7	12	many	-	TGTGCCAGTCGTGAGGGCGCCTACGAGCAGTACTTC	CASREGAYEQYF